The source of this TCR beta chain is a study of T cell changes during pregnancy in multiple sclerosis. This table comes from immunoSEQ multiplex PCR, and its TCRdb copy is limited to in-frame clones, with some not included. The sample lists about 93,000 clones, roughly 92% occurring once. This receptor was identified in a female donor with multiple sclerosis, enrolled in a pregnancy study. The material sequenced was peripheral blood, taken after pregnancy.

The chain's CDR3 is CASSPRDTNQPQHF. The CDR3 region has the DNA TGTGCCAGCAGCCCCCGGGACACCAATCAGCCCCAGCATTTT. The V gene is TRBV6-1, the J gene TRBJ1-5; D might be TRBD1 (6 bases). From germline, CDR1 is MNHNS and CDR2 SASEGT. V was trimmed by 6 bases and J by 3 bases, leaving 12 bases between them. The CDR3 totals 14 residues.